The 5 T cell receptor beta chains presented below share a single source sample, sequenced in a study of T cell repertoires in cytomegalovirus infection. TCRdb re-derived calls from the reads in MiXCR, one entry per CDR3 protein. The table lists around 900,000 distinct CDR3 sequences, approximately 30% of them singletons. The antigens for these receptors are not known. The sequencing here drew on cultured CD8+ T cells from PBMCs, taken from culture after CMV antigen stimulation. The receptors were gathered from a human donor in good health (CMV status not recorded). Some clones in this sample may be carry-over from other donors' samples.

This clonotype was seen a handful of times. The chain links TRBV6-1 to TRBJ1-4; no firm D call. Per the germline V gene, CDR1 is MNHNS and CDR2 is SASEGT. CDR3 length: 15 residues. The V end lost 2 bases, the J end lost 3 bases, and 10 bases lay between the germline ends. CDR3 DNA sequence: TGTGCCAGCAGTGAAAACTCCCGGGCTAATGAAAAACTGTTTTTT. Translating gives CASSENSRANEKLFF.

The CDR3 coding sequence is TGTGCCAGCAGTCCTGTGCGGGGGAATGTTGATACGCAGTATTTT. It encodes CASSPVRGNVDTQYF. The V and J genes are TRBV7-4 and TRBJ2-3, with 7 bases identical to TRBD2. V was pared by 6 bases and J by 6 bases, with 12 bases of the junction left unmatched. The CDR3 totals 15 residues. Looked up from germline, CDR1 is SGHVT and CDR2 is SQSDAQ.

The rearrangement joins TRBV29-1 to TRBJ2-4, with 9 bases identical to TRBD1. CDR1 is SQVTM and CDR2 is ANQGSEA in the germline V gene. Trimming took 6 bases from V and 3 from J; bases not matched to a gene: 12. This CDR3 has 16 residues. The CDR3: CSVSAGQGGDKNIQYF. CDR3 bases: TGCAGCGTCTCTGCGGGACAGGGAGGTGACAAAAACATTCAGTACTTC.

The CDR3: CASSFTRGSYEQYF. The CDR3 DNA is TGTGCCAGCAGTTTCACCAGGGGATCCTACGAGCAGTACTTC. This rearrangement joins TRBV27 to TRBJ2-7; a weak D match, TRBD1 (6 bases). V was pared by 3 bases and J by 1 base, with 10 bases between. Germline lookup yields CDR1 MNHEY and CDR2 SMNVEV (reference sequence). CDR3 size: 14 residues.

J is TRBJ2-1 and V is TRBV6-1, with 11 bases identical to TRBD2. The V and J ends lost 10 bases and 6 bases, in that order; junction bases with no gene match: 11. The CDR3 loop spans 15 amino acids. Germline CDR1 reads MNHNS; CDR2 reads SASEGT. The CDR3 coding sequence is TGTGCCAACAGGCTCACTAGCGGGGGCATCAATGAGCAGTTCTTC. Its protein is CANRLTSGGINEQFF.